This record covers a single T cell receptor (beta chain). It lacks a known antigen. Base quality data are lacking; no much larger clone is found one base away. At the junction V is shortened by 2 bases and J by 11 bases; bases outside the gene matches: 11. For CDR1 and CDR2, the germline V gene lists MNHNS and SASEGT. The cysteine opens and the phenylalanine closes a CDR3 of 16 amino acids. The only DNA kept is the CDR3, 48 bases in frame from the first base. Collaborating institutions collected whole blood in K2EDTA tubes following their own protocols. For TCRbeta analysis, collaborators shipped samples in one of three forms: frozen whole blood, isolated PBMCs, or DNA extracted from either of those sample types. The sample originates from a study of blood T cell repertoires in COVID-19 (TCRdb year 2020). Regarding the study in general: Collaborator samples came from the United States, Italy and Spain and covered acute and convalescent phases of COVID-19. The prospective study material was composed of cDNA or gDNA derived from T cells, B-cell-depleted T cells, or PBMCs. Deeply sampled blood TCRbeta repertoires from subjects exposed to, actively infected with, or recovered from COVID-19 were included in the dataset. The repertoires were released in a freely available public database meant as a resource for research on the immune response to SARS-CoV-2. Samples came from the ongoing ImmuneRACE study (first 160 participants) plus 1,254 subjects from 6 global collaborators. Sample metadata almost always included a de-identified subject ID, COVID-19 status, age in years and sex. Where available, HLA class I and class II types were obtained from metadata supplied by the sample provider rather than from assay-based typing.

The immunoSEQ Assay, a bias-controlled multiplex PCR, was used to amplify TCRbeta CDR3 regions from genomic DNA. Per the original workflow: The number of nucleated cells in each sample was estimated by amplification of reference gene primers within the assay. To quantify the absolute abundance of each unique TCRbeta CDR3 rearrangement, sequence reads were collapsed and filtered. For each sample, productive Simpson clonality was calculated as the square root of Simpson's diversity index over productive rearrangements. Not all clones reach the TCRdb copy of this immuneACCESS table, which keeps in-frame sequences only. Checked studies attribute under half of the gap to unresolved V genes and leave the rest unexplained. That table furnishes V, J and clone size, whereas the DNA furnished D and trimming. This sample has 25,000 to 30,000 clones in its table, and around 90% of those were observed once. The top ten clones comprise 7.5% to 8.5% of the sample.

The investigation overall reported the following: The amount of clinical and demographic metadata varied by source and participant and was provided uncurated.

Sequences were obtained from peripheral blood. The chain couples TRBV6-1 to TRBJ2-3; a stretch of 12 junction bases matches TRBD2. The source is a man in his fifties with active COVID-19. The CDR3 sequence is CASSEIQRTSGVKQYF. At the DNA level, the sequence is TGTGCCAGCAGTGAAATCCAGCGGACTAGCGGGGTTAAGCAGTATTTT.